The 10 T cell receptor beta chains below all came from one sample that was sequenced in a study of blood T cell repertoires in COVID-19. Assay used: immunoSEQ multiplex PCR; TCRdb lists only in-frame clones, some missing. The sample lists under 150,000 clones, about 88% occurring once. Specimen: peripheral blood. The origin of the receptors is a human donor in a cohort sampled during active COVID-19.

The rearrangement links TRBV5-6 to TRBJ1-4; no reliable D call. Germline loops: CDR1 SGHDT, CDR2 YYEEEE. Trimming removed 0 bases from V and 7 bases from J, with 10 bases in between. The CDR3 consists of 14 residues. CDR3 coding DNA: TGTGCCAGCAGCTTGGCCGGGGTTCGTGAAAAACTGTTTTTT. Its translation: CASSLAGVREKLFF.

Written as DNA, the CDR3 is TGTGCCAGCAGCCTATTCACAGATACGCAGTATTTT. It translates to CASSLFTDTQYF. The rearrangement joins TRBV7-8 to TRBJ2-3; D uncertain. Trimming took 5 bases from V and 2 from J, leaving 5 bases between them. The germline CDR1 and CDR2 sequences are SGHVS and FQNEAQ. This CDR3 comprises 12 residues.

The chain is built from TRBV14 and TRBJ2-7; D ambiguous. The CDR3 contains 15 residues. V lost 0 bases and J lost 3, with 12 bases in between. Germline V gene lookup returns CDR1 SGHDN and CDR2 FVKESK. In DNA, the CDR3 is TGTGCCAGCAGCCAAGAGACTGCTGGGTTCTACGAGCAGTACTTC. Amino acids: CASSQETAGFYEQYF.

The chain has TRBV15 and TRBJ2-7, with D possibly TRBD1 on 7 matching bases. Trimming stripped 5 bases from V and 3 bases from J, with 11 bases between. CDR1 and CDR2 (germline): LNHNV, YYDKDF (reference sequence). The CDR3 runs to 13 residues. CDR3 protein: CATSGGTVYEQYF. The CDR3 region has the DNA TGTGCCACCAGCGGAGGGACAGTCTACGAGCAGTACTTC.

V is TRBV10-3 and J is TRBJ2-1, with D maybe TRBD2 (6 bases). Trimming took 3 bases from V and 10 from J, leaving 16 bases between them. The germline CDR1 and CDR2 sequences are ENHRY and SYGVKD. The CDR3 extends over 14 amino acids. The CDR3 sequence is CAISDSGVAGEQFF. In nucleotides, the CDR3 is TGTGCCATCAGTGATTCTGGGGTCGCGGGAGAGCAGTTCTTC.

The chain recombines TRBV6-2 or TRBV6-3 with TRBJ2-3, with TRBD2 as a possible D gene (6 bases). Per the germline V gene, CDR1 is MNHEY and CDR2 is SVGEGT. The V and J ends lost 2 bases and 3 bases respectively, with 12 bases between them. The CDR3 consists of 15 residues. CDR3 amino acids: CASSYGGAATDTQYF. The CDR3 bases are TGTGCCAGCAGTTACGGAGGGGCGGCTACAGATACGCAGTATTTT.

The CDR3 loop is CASSLQTGDGTDTQYF. The CDR3 nucleotides are TGTGCCAGCAGTTTACAAACAGGGGACGGCACAGATACGCAGTATTTT. The chain combines TRBV28 with TRBJ2-3; 7 bases map to TRBD1. Unmatched junction bases numbered 6, after V lost 2 bases and J lost 1 base. Looked up from germline, CDR1 is MDHEN and CDR2 is SYDVKM. The CDR3 totals 16 residues.

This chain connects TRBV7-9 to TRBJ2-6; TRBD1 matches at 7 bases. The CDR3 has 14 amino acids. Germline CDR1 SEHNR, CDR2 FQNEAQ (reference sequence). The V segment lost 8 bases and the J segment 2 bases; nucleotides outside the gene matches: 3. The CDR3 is CASHDRAGANVLTF. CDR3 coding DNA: TGTGCCAGCCACGACAGGGCTGGGGCCAACGTCCTGACTTTC.

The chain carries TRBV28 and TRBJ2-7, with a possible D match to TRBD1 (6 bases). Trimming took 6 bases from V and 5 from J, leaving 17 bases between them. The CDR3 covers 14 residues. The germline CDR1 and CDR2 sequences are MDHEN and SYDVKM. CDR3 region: CASRPGARVHEQYF. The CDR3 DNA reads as TGTGCCAGCAGACCAGGGGCACGAGTCCACGAGCAGTACTTC.

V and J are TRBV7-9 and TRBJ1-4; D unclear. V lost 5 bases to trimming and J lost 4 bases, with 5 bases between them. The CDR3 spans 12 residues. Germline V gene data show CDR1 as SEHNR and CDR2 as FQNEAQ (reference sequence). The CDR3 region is CASSPNNEKLFF. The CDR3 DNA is TGTGCCAGCAGCCCCAATAATGAAAAACTGTTTTTT.